A single sample is the source of the 24 T cell receptor beta chains below, sequenced in a study of T cells in Graves' hyperthyroidism and ophthalmopathy (dated by TCRdb to the late 2010s). Preparation of the library involved multiplex PCR. Sequenced on an Illumina HiSeq 2000. Amplification of TCR beta CDR3 regions was carried out from RNA transcripts. For the first round of RT-PCR on the TCR CDR3, the HTBI primer set was used together with the Qiagen OneStep RT-PCR kit. TCRdb reanalyzed the raw reads on its own, using fastp at Q25 for trimming and MiXCR for clone calling, and kept in-frame beta chains. CDR3 protein duplicates are merged, each entry listing the most common genes and DNA. Here the sample has about 290,000 distinct CDR3 sequences; less than 15% occur a single time. The top ten constitute roughly 8.5% of the sample. Sequencing was carried out using blood. Receptors originate from a woman aged 25 to 39 with Graves' hyperthyroidism that later progressed to Graves' ophthalmopathy.

For this clonotype: With a much larger clone just one base away, this may be a read error. The J gene is TRBJ1-1, the V gene TRBV6-1, with TRBD1 as a possible D gene (5 bases). The CDR3 runs 12 residues. CDR1 is MNHNS, CDR2 SASEGT, per germline. The DNA for the CDR3 is TGTGCCAGCAGGGCGATGGGGACTGAAGCTTCCTTT. This translates into CASRAMGTEASF.

This clonotype was seen repeatedly, ten times or more. The V gene is TRBV2, the J gene TRBJ1-5, with a tentative D call TRBD1 (5 bases). Germline CDR1 and CDR2: SNHLY and FYNNEI. This CDR3 contains 13 residues. The ends were cut back, 2 bases at V and 5 bases at J, with 7 bases in the middle. The CDR3 nucleotides are TGTGCCAGCAGTGAAAGGGGATATCAGCCCCAGCATTTT. It encodes CASSERGYQPQHF. The whole variable domain, remainder taken from reference TRBV2 and TRBJ1-5, is EPEVTQTPSHQVTQMGQEVILRCVPISNHLYFYWYRQILGQKVEFLVSFYNNEISEKSEIFDDQFSVERPDGSNFTLKIRSTKLEDSAMYFCASSERGYQPQHFGDGTRLSIL.

Many counts were recorded for this clonotype. The chain employs TRBV5-1 and TRBJ2-1, with unresolved D. Trimming shortened V by 6 bases and J by 3 bases, and 19 bases separated the two germline ends. This CDR3 contains 16 residues. The germline gives CDR1 SGHRS, CDR2 YFSETQ. The CDR3 nucleotides read TGCGCCAGCACCAGTGCACTCCAAACGAACTACAATGAGCAGTTCTTC. The encoded protein is CASTSALQTNYNEQFF.

This clonotype has a count of ten or more. CDR3 nucleotides: TGTGCCAGTAGTGCCCGCCCAGCGGGTACCGCTGAAGCTTTCTTT. This encodes CASSARPAGTAEAFF. This rearrangement joins TRBV19 to TRBJ1-1; D is ambiguous. The CDR3 runs to 15 residues. Trimming pared 5 bases from V and 6 bases from J, leaving 19 bases between. Germline loops: CDR1 LNHDA, CDR2 SQIVND (reference sequence). The complete variable domain, with remaining parts taken from reference TRBV19 and TRBJ1-1, reads DGGITQSPKYLFRKEGQNVTLSCEQNLNHDAMYWYRQDPGQGLRLIYYSQIVNDFQKGDIAEGYSVSREKKESFPLTVTSAQKNPTAFYLCASSARPAGTAEAFFGQGTRLTVV.

This clonotype has more than one count but fewer than ten. The J gene is TRBJ1-6, the V gene TRBV4-2; no definite D call. The V end lost 0 bases, the J end lost 10 bases, and 13 bases lay between the germline ends. The germline V gene has CDR1 LGHNA and CDR2 YNFKEQ. The CDR3 covers 15 residues. CDR3 bases: TGTGCCAGCAGCCAAGATTTGGGCGGCGGATCACCCCTCCACTTT. Translation: CASSQDLGGGSPLHF.

The rearrangement uses TRBV7-9 and TRBJ2-7; tentative D call: TRBD2 (5 bases). Deletions cut 0 bases from V and 4 bases from J, with 13 bases between. The CDR3 covers 15 residues. Germline CDR1 is SEHNR and CDR2 is FQNEAQ (reference sequence). In nucleotides, the CDR3 is TGTGCCAGCAGCTTAGCGCTGGCGGAGGAATACGAGCAGTACTTC. Translation gives CASSLALAEEYEQYF.

Regarding this clonotype: A much more abundant neighbour one base away suggests this may be a read error. The rearrangement links TRBV6-1 to TRBJ1-1, with D hard to call. This CDR3 has 13 amino acids. Germline CDR1 MNHNS, CDR2 SASEGT. The CDR3 loop reads CASRTTRHTEVFF. CDR3 in DNA: TGTGCCAGCAGGACCACGAGGCACACTGAAGTTTTCTTT.

This chain links TRBV18 with TRBJ1-1; the D is unclear. The germline V gene encodes CDR1 KGHSH and CDR2 LQKENI. Trimming pared 2 bases from V and 4 bases from J, leaving 8 bases between. The CDR3 has 13 residues. CDR3 DNA sequence: TGTGCCAGCTCACCAGGGGAAGGCACTGAAGCTTTCTTT. Translation: CASSPGEGTEAFF.

This clonotype showed up just a few times. The chain joins TRBV24-1 to TRBJ2-1; D is tentatively TRBD1 or TRBD2 (6 bases each). The ends were cut back, 10 bases at V and 7 bases at J, with 22 bases in the middle. The CDR3 consists of 15 residues. Germline V gene sequence: CDR1 KGHDR, CDR2 SFDVKD. The CDR3 bases are TGTGCCACGGGGTCAGGAGGGATCAGGGGTAATGAGCAGTTCTTC. Encoded protein: CATGSGGIRGNEQFF.

This clonotype was counted at least ten times. This chain joins TRBV27 and TRBJ2-4; 9 positions match TRBD2. Germline CDR1 and CDR2: MNHEY and SMNVEV (reference sequence). J lost 9 bases, V lost 6 bases, and 9 bases had no gene match. CDR3 size: 14 residues. CDR3 residues: CASSQIAGVFIQYF. In DNA form, the CDR3 reads TGTGCCAGCAGCCAGATAGCGGGAGTATTCATTCAGTACTTC.

The sample holds one count of this clonotype. Possible read error: a much larger clone is one base away. The J gene is TRBJ2-5, the V gene TRBV27; 9 bases fit TRBD1. This CDR3 comprises 17 residues. Germline values: CDR1 MNHEY, CDR2 SMNVEV (reference sequence). The CDR3: CASRPTHWTGDQDTQYF. The CDR3 DNA reads as TGTGCCAGCAGACCGACCCATTGGACAGGGGACCAAGATACCCAGTACTTC.

This clonotype was seen at least ten times. This chain uses TRBV7-9 with TRBJ2-3, with no clear D. The CDR3 is 14 residues long. Germline V gene sequence: CDR1 SEHNR, CDR2 FQNEAQ (reference sequence). Between the trimmed V and J ends, which lost 3 bases and 1 base, there was a span of 8 bases. The CDR3 region is CASSLADGTDTQYF. CDR3 in DNA: TGTGCCAGCAGCTTGGCGGACGGCACAGATACGCAGTATTTT.

There are many counts of this clonotype. The rearrangement uses TRBV7-9 and TRBJ1-4; 10 positions match TRBD1. Trimming cost V 6 bases and J 8 bases; bases outside gene matches: 6. The CDR3 contains 14 residues. Germline V gene lookup returns CDR1 SEHNR and CDR2 FQNEAQ (reference sequence). The CDR3 here is CASRHGTGEEKLFF. CDR3 nucleotide sequence: TGTGCCAGCAGACATGGGACAGGGGAGGAAAAACTGTTTTTT.

This clonotype occurred many times. The chain employs TRBV7-2 and TRBJ1-1; 8 nucleotides line up with TRBD1. J lost 5 bases, V lost 4 bases, and 3 bases had no gene match. CDR3 length equals 13 residues. The germline CDR1 and CDR2 sequences are SGHTA and FQGNSA. The CDR3 DNA reads TGTGCCAGCAGCTCGACAGGGGTAACTGAAGCTTTCTTT. Protein product: CASSSTGVTEAFF.

As to this clonotype: At one of its ends the junction is not consistent with the germline gene, which may arise from a read error. This chain joins TRBV6-2 or TRBV6-3 and TRBJ1-3; D uncertain. There are 16 residues in the CDR3. Germline V lookup: CDR1 MNHEY, CDR2 SVGEGT. The CDR3 bases are TGTGCCAGCAGTTACTCTTTGTCGAGCTCTGGAAACGCCATATATTTT. It codes for CASSYSLSSSGNAIYF.

The chain combines TRBV7-9 with TRBJ2-1; 11 bases map to TRBD1. V lost 6 bases to trimming and J lost 10 bases; unmatched junction nucleotides: 8. The CDR3 contains 14 residues. Germline loops: CDR1 SEHNR, CDR2 FQNEAQ (reference sequence). This chain's CDR3 is CASSRDRGLREQFF. In DNA form, the CDR3 reads TGTGCCAGCAGTCGGGACAGGGGGTTACGGGAGCAGTTCTTC.

This clonotype has at least ten counts. The CDR3: CASSVAIATYNEQFF. As DNA, the CDR3 is TGTGCCAGCAGCGTAGCAATAGCTACCTACAATGAGCAGTTCTTC. The chain links TRBV9 to TRBJ2-1; D not certain. From germline, CDR1 is SGDLS and CDR2 YYNGEE. V lost 0 bases, J lost 2 bases, and 9 bases lay in between. The CDR3 loop spans 15 amino acids.

This clonotype was recorded at least ten times. V is TRBV7-2 and J is TRBJ2-5; TRBD1 is a possible D gene (6 bases). The germline CDR1 and CDR2 sequences are SGHTA and FQGNSA. This CDR3 has 12 amino acids. V was clipped by 3 bases and J by 7 bases, with 9 bases between them. The CDR3, as DNA: TGTGCCAGCAGCTTTTTGACAGGGACCCAGTACTTC. Its protein is CASSFLTGTQYF.

The table lists this clonotype with a few counts. The genes are TRBV14 and TRBJ2-1; either TRBD1 or TRBD2 may supply D (5 bases each). Germline loops: CDR1 SGHDN, CDR2 FVKESK. Trimming removed 2 bases from V and 8 bases from J, with 19 bases in between. The CDR3 length is 16 residues. The CDR3 region has the DNA TGTGCCAGCAGCCAACGGGTCGGGCTGAGGGACCATGAGCAGTTCTTC. Its protein product is CASSQRVGLRDHEQFF.

This clonotype was seen ten or more times. The V gene is TRBV4-1, the J gene TRBJ2-7, with TRBD1 matching 7 bases. The CDR3 covers 15 residues. The V gene end was trimmed by 0 bases and the J gene end by 3 bases; junction bases not matched to a gene: 5. The V gene's germline CDR1 is MGHRA and CDR2 YSYEKL. CDR3 DNA: TGCGCCAGCAGCCAAGAGGGGACAGAGTACTACGAGCAGTACTTC. Residues: CASSQEGTEYYEQYF.

Many counts were recorded for this clonotype. The chain recombines TRBV15 with TRBJ2-1, with D tentatively TRBD2 (5 bases). Trimming took off 3 bases at V and 9 bases at J, with 21 bases between the two ends. The CDR3 is 16 amino acids. The germline gives CDR1 LNHNV, CDR2 YYDKDF (reference sequence). The CDR3 nucleotides read TGTGCCACCAGCAGGGAGGTGGCCCGAGAACGGGGTGAGCAGTTCTTC. This translates into CATSREVARERGEQFF.

There are many counts of this clonotype. The rearrangement joins TRBV12-3 or TRBV12-4 to TRBJ2-7; 7 bases are shared with TRBD1. V trimming: 7 bases; J trimming: 3 bases; junction bases outside the gene matches: 9. The CDR3 has 14 residues. CDR3 DNA sequence: TGTGCCAGCACTCCAGGGGGAAGCCTCTACGAGCAGTACTTC. Protein product: CASTPGGSLYEQYF.

The chain uses TRBV27 and TRBJ2-1; TRBD1 or TRBD2 may be the D gene (5 bases each). Germline assignment: CDR1 MNHEY and CDR2 SMNVEV (reference sequence). The V gene lost 4 bases and the J gene lost 14 bases, with 12 bases spanning the gap. This CDR3 region has 11 residues. The CDR3 DNA reads TGTGCCAGCAGTTCCCCCGGGGCTGAGTTCTTC. The encoded protein is CASSSPGAEFF.

The chain uses TRBV9 and TRBJ2-1; 11 bases match TRBD2. The CDR3 extends over 15 amino acids. Germline assignment: CDR1 SGDLS and CDR2 YYNGEE. Losses at the gene ends were 3 bases for V and 11 bases for J; bases not matched to a gene: 10. The CDR3 nucleotides are TGTGCCAGCAGCGCAGCTGGGACTAGCGGAGCAAAGCAGTTCTTC. Translating it yields CASSAAGTSGAKQFF. Full variable domain (missing parts from reference TRBV9 and TRBJ2-1): DSGVTQTPKHLITATGQRVTLRCSPRSGDLSVYWYQQSLDQGLQFLIQYYNGEERAKGNILERFSAQQFPDLHSELNLSSLELGDSALYFCASSAAGTSGAKQFFGPGTRLTVL.